A selection of T cell receptor beta chains follows, all from one sample in a study of blood T cell repertoires in COVID-19. TCRdb keeps only in-frame clones here, not all; method: immunoSEQ multiplex PCR. The sample has roughly 150,000 clones, about four fifths seen once. Input material: peripheral blood. Source of these receptors: an elderly woman with acute or convalescent COVID-19. The CDR3 runs from the conserved cysteine through the conserved F or W.

TRBV6-2/TRBV6-3	TRBJ2-2	CASSVGQGYTGELFF
TRBV29-1	TRBJ2-7	CSVNTAPTGEQYF
TRBV3-1/TRBV3-2	TRBJ1-2	CASSQVAVDNYGYTF
TRBV25-1	TRBJ2-7	CASSEYRAGAYEQYF
TRBV6-5	TRBJ2-1	CASTVILANEQFF
TRBV19	TRBJ2-5	CASAQQAQETQYF
TRBV6-6	TRBJ2-7	CASQETRPYEQYF
TRBV30	TRBJ1-5	CAWTNRSPGEPQHF
TRBV30	TRBJ2-1	CAWASRGLAGVEALYNEQFF
TRBV15	TRBJ1-4	CATSRDLRNEKLFF
TRBV4-3	TRBJ2-1	CASSQDASGSYNEQFF
TRBV7-2	TRBJ1-1	CASSSRGEAEAFF
TRBV6-5	TRBJ1-6	CASSLETGWGSPLHF
TRBV7-2	TRBJ2-7	CASSFVGGGNSYEQYF
TRBV15	TRBJ1-2	CATSRDSVGTVGYTF
TRBV28	TRBJ2-5	CASSLWSDRGQETQYF
TRBV5-5	TRBJ2-5	CASSLEPVQETQYF
TRBV5-1	TRBJ1-1	CASSVQGARTEAFF
TRBV30	TRBJ2-3	CAWRGRVDTDTQYF
TRBV29-1	TRBJ2-2	CSARISSGELFF